The 9 T cell receptor beta chains given below trace back to one sample, sequenced in a study of blood T cell repertoires in COVID-19. Profiling relied on immunoSEQ multiplex PCR, and the TCRdb table lists in-frame clones only, not all of them. This sample has about 52,000 clones, with about 79% found just once. The sequencing input was peripheral blood. The origin of the receptors is a man older than 75 with COVID-19, enrolled during active disease.

V usage is TRBV3-1 (or the pseudogene TRBV3-2) and J usage is TRBJ1-5, with D perhaps matching TRBD1 (6 bases). The CDR3 runs to 15 residues. From germline, CDR1 is LGHDT and CDR2 YNNKEL (reference sequence). Trimming left V 0 bases short and J 4 bases short, with 10 bases between. CDR3 DNA: TGTGCCAGCAGCCAAGATTGGCAGGGGAATCAGCCCCAGCATTTT. Its translation is CASSQDWQGNQPQHF.

The rearrangement links TRBV19 to TRBJ1-2; D is undetermined. The CDR3 has 16 residues. Germline CDR1 is LNHDA and CDR2 is SQIVND (reference sequence). The V and J ends lost 7 bases and 2 bases respectively, with 20 bases between them. The chain's CDR3 is CASIPTGDSMNYGYTF. For the CDR3, the DNA is TGTGCCAGTATCCCGACTGGCGACTCTATGAACTATGGCTACACCTTC.

The chain recombines TRBV24-1 with TRBJ1-2; D ambiguous. The CDR3 covers 15 residues. V was clipped by 3 bases and J by 2 bases, with 12 bases between them. Germline V gene data show CDR1 as KGHDR and CDR2 as SFDVKD. CDR3 nucleotide sequence: TGTGCCACCAGTGATACGAAAGCGGCGAACTATGGCTACACCTTC. Translated: CATSDTKAANYGYTF.

This sequence joins TRBV7-2 and TRBJ1-5; no definite D call. This CDR3 spans 13 amino acids. Germline lookup yields CDR1 SGHTA and CDR2 FQGNSA. Between the trimmed V and J ends, which lost 4 bases and 5 bases, there was a span of 9 bases. The CDR3 is CASSSMVDQPQHF. CDR3 coding DNA: TGTGCCAGCAGCTCAATGGTAGATCAGCCCCAGCATTTT.

This clone was counted a few times. The chain joins TRBV6-5 to TRBJ1-4; D might be TRBD1 (5 bases). This CDR3 has 12 residues. Per germline, CDR1 MNHEY and CDR2 SVGAGI. V lost 2 bases to trimming and J lost 7 bases, with 5 bases between them. CDR3 nucleotide sequence: TGTGCCAGCAGTTACCAGGGTGAAAAACTGTTTTTT. Its translation is CASSYQGEKLFF.

The rearrangement links TRBV7-9 to TRBJ2-3; 9 positions agree with TRBD1. Germline CDR1 reads SEHNR; CDR2 reads FQNEAQ (reference sequence). J lost 7 bases, V lost 5 bases, and 7 bases had no gene match. The CDR3 is 14 residues long. CDR3 region: CASSRAGTGHTQYF. CDR3 nucleotide sequence: TGTGCCAGCAGCCGAGCCGGGACAGGGCATACGCAGTATTTT.

CDR3 amino acids: CASRQDTTDGYTF. The CDR3 DNA reads TGTGCCAGCAGACAGGACACGACGGATGGCTACACCTTC. V gene TRBV6-6 combines with J gene TRBJ1-2; tentative D call: TRBD1 (5 bases). The V gene's germline CDR1 is MNHNY and CDR2 SVGAGI (reference sequence). The CDR3 consists of 13 residues. Trimming pared 6 bases from V and 6 bases from J, leaving 14 bases between.

The J gene is TRBJ2-5, the V gene TRBV10-2; 8 bases are a match to TRBD2. The germline V gene encodes CDR1 WSHSY and CDR2 SAAADI. The CDR3 covers 16 residues. Trimming cost V 8 bases and J 1 base; bases outside gene matches: 12. In DNA form, the CDR3 reads TGCGCCAGCCTTCGCGCGGGAGGCGAACCCCAAGAGACCCAGTACTTC. It translates to CASLRAGGEPQETQYF.

DNA of the CDR3: TGTGCCAGCGCCGACAAGGAGCGGGAGTGGGCAGATACGCAGTATTTT. Translated, it gives CASADKEREWADTQYF. The V call is TRBV3-1 (or the pseudogene TRBV3-2), the J call TRBJ2-3, with 8 bases identical to TRBD2. The CDR3 spans 16 residues. The germline gives CDR1 LGHDT, CDR2 YNNKEL (reference sequence). With 8 bases clipped from V and 4 bases from J, the junction kept 14 bases outside the gene matches.